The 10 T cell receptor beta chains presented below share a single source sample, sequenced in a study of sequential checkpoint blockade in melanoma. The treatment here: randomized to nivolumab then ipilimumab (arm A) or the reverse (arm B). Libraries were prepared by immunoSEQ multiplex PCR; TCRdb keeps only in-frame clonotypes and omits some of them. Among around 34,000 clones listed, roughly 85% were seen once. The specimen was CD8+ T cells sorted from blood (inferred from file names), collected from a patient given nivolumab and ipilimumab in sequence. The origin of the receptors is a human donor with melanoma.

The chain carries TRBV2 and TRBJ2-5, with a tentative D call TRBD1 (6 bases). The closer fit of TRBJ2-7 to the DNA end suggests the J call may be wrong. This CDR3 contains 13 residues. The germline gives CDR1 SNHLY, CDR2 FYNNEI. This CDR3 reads CASLDRNSYEQYF. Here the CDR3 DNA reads TGTGCCAGCTTGGACAGAAACTCCTACGAGCAGTACTTC.

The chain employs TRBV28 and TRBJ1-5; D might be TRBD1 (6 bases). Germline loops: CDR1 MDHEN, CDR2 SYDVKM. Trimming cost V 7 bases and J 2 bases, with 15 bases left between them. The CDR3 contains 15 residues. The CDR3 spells CASTLGGQGNQPQHF. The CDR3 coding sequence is TGTGCCAGCACCCTGGGGGGGCAGGGCAATCAGCCCCAGCATTTT.

The CDR3 region is CASSVQGGYGYTF. The CDR3 coding sequence is TGTGCCAGCAGCGTACAGGGCGGCTATGGCTACACCTTC. The chain combines TRBV9 with TRBJ1-2; tentative D call: TRBD1 (5 bases). V lost 1 base and J 4 bases, leaving 8 bases between the germline ends. This CDR3 has 13 residues. Germline V gives CDR1 SGDLS, CDR2 YYNGEE.

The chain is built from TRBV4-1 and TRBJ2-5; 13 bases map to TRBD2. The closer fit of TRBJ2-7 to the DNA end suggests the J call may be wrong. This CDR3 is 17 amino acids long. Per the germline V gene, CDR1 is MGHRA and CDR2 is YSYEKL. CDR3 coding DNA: TGCGCCAGCAGTCCGACTAGCGGGAGGCTCAGCTCCTACGAGCAGTACTTC. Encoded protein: CASSPTSGRLSSYEQYF.

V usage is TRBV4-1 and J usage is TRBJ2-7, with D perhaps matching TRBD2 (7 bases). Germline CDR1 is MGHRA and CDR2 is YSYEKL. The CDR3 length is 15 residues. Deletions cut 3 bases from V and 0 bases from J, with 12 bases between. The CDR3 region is CASSQRGGSSYEQYF. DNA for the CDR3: TGCGCCAGCAGCCAGAGGGGGGGCTCCTCCTACGAGCAGTACTTC.

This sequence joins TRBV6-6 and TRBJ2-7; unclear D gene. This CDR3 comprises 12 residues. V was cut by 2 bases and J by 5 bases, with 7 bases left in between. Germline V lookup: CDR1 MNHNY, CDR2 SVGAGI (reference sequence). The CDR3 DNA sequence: TGTGCCAGCAGTTACATGGCCGACGAGCAGTACTTC. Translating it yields CASSYMADEQYF.

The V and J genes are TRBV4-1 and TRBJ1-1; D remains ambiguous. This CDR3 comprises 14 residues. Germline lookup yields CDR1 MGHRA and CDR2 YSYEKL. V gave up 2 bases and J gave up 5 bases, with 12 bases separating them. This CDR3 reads CASSQRRGGTEAFF. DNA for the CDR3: TGCGCCAGCAGCCAACGCCGGGGAGGGACTGAAGCTTTCTTT.

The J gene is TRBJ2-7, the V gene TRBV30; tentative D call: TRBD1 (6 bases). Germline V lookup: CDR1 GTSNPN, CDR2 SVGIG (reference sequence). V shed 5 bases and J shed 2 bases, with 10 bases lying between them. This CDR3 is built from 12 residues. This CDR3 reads CAWETGTYEQYF. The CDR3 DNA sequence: TGTGCCTGGGAGACAGGTACCTACGAGCAGTACTTC. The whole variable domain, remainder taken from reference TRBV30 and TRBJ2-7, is SQTIHQWPATLVQPVGSPLSLECTVEGTSNPNLYWYRQAAGRGLQLLFYSVGIGQISSEVPQNLSASRPQDRQFILSSKKLLLSDSGFYLCAWETGTYEQYFGPGTRLTVT.

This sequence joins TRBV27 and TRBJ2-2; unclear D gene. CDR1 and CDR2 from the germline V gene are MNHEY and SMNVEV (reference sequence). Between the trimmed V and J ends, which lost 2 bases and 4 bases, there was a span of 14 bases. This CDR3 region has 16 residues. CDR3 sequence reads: CASSLMGSLLTGELFF. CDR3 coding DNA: TGTGCCAGCAGTTTAATGGGTAGCCTTCTCACCGGGGAGCTGTTTTTT.

The CDR3 nucleotides are TGTGCCAGCTCTACCGGGGAAAGCAATCAGCCCCAGCATTTT. Amino acid sequence: CASSTGESNQPQHF. V usage is TRBV18 and J usage is TRBJ1-5; D unclear. Germline V gene lookup returns CDR1 KGHSH and CDR2 LQKENI. This CDR3 contains 14 residues. The V gene lost 6 bases and the J gene lost 1 base, with 10 bases spanning the gap. The full variable domain, in which reference TRBV18 and TRBJ1-5 provide the parts outside the CDR3, is NAGVMQNPRHLVRRRGQEARLRCSPMKGHSHVYWYRQLPEEGLKFMVYLQKENIIDESGMPKERFSAEFPKEGPSILRIQQVVRGDSAAYFCASSTGESNQPQHFGDGTRLSIL.